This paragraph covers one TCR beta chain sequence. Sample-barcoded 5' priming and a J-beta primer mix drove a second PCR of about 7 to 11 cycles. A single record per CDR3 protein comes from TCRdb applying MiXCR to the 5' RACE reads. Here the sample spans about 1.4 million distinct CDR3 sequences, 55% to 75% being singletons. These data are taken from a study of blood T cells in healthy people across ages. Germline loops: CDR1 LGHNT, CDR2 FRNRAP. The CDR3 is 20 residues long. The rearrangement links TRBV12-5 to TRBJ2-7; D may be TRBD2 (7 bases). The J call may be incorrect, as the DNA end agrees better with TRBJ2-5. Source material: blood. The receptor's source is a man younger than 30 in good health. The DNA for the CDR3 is TGTGCTAGTGGTTTGGTAATCCCCGGACTAGGGGGAATGAGCCAAGAGACCCAGTACTTC. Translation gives CASGLVIPGLGGMSQETQYF.